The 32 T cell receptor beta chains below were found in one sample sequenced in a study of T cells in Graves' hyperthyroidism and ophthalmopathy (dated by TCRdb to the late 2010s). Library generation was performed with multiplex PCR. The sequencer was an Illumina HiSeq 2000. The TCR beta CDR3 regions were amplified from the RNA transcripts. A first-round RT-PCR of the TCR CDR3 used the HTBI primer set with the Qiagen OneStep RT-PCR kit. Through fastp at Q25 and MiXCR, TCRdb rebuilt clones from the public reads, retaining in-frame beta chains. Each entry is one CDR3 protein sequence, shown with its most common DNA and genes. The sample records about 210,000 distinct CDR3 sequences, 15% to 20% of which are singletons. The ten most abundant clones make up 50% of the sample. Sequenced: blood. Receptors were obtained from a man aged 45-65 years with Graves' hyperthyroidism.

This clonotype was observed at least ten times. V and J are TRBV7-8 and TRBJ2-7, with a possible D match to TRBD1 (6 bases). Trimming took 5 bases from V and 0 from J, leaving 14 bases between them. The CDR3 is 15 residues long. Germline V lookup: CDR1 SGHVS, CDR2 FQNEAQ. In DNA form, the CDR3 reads TGTGCCAGCAGCCCGAGGAGGACAGTCTCCTACGAGCAGTACTTC. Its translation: CASSPRRTVSYEQYF.

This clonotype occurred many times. CDR3 nucleotides: TGCGCCAGCAGCTTGGATATACACAGCACAGATACGCAGTATTTT. Its protein product is CASSLDIHSTDTQYF. The V and J genes are TRBV5-1 and TRBJ2-3; D is unresolved. V lost 0 bases to trimming and J lost 0 bases, with 8 bases between them. The length of the CDR3 is 15 residues. Germline V lookup: CDR1 SGHRS, CDR2 YFSETQ.

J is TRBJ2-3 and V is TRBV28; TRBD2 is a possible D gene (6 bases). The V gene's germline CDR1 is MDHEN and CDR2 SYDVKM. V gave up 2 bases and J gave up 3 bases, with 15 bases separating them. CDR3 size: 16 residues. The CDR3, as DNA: TGTGCCAGCAGTTTAGCGTCCCTAGCGCCTACAGATACGCAGTATTTT. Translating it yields CASSLASLAPTDTQYF.

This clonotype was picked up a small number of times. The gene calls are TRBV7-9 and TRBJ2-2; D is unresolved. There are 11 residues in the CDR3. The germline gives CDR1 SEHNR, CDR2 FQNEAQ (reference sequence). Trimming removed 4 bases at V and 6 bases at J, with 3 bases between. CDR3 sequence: CASSSPGELFF. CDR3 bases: TGTGCCAGCAGCTCCCCCGGGGAGCTGTTTTTT.

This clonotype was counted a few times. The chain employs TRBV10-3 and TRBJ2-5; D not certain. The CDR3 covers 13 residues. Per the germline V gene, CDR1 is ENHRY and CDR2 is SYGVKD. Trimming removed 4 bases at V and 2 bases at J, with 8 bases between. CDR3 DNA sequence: TGTGCCATCAGTGTCAGAGAACAAGAGACCCAGTACTTC. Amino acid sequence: CAISVREQETQYF.

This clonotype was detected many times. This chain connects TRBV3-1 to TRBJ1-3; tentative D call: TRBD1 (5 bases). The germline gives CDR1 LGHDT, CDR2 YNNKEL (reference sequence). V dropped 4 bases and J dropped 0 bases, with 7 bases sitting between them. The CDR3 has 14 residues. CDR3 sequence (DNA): TGTGCCAGCAGCCGGGACGGCTCTGGAAACACCATATATTTT. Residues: CASSRDGSGNTIYF.

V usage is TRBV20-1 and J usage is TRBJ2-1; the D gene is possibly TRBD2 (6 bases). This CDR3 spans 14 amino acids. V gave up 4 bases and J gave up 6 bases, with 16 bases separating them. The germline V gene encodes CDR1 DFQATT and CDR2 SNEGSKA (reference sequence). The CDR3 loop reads CSAMNSLAPNEQFF. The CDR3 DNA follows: TGCAGTGCTATGAATTCACTAGCTCCCAATGAGCAGTTCTTC.

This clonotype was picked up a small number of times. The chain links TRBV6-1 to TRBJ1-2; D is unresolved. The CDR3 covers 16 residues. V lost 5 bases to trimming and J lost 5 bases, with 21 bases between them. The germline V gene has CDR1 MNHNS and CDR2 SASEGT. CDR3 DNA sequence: TGTGCCAGCAGTCTACGGACGGAATTCTCTACTTATGGCTACACCTTC. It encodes CASSLRTEFSTYGYTF.

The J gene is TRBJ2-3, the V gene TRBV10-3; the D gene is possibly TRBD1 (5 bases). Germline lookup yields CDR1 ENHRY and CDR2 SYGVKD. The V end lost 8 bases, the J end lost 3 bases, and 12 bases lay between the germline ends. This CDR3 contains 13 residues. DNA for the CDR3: TGTGCCATCGCAGGGTTACCAACAGATACGCAGTATTTT. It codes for CAIAGLPTDTQYF.

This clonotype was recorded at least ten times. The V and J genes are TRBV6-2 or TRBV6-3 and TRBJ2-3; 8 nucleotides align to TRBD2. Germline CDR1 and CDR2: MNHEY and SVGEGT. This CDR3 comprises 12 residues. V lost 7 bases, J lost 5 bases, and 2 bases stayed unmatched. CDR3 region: CASKAGGDTQYF. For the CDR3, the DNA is TGTGCCAGCAAGGCGGGAGGAGATACGCAGTATTTT.

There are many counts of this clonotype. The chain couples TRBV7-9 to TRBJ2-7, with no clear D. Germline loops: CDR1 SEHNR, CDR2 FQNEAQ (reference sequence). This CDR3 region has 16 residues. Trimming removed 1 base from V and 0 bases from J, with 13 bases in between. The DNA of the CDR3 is TGTGCCAGCAGCTTAGAGGCCGGACGGAGCTCCTACGAGCAGTACTTC. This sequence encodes CASSLEAGRSSYEQYF.

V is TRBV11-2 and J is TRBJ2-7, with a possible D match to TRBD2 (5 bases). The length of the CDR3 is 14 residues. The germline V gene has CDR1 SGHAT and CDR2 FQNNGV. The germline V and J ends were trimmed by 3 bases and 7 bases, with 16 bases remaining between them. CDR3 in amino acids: CASSLGTSPGEQYF. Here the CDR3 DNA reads TGTGCCAGCAGCTTGGGTACTAGTCCTGGGGAGCAGTACTTC. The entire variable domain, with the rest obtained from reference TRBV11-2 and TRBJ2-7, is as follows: EAGVAQSPRYKIIEKRQSVAFWCNPISGHATLYWYQQILGQGPKLLIQFQNNGVVDDSQLPKDRFSAERLKGVDSTLKIQPAKLEDSAVYLCASSLGTSPGEQYFGPGTRLTVT.

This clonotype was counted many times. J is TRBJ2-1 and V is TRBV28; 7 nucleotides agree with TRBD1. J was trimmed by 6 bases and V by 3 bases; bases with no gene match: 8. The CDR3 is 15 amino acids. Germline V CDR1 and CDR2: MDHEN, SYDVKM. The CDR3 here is CASSLRGQLGNEQFF. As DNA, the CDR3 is TGTGCCAGCAGTTTGAGGGGGCAGTTGGGCAATGAGCAGTTCTTC. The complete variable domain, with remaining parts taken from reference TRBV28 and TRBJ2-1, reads DVKVTQSSRYLVKRTGEKVFLECVQDMDHENMFWYRQDPGLGLRLIYFSYDVKMKEKGDIPEGYSVSREKKERFSLILESASTNQTSMYLCASSLRGQLGNEQFFGPGTRLTVL.

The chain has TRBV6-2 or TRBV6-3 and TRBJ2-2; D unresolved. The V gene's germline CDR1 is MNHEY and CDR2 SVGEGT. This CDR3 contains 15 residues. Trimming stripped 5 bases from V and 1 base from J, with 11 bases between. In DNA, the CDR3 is TGTGCCAGCAGTGATGGACGGATGAACACCGGGGAGCTGTTTTTT. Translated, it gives CASSDGRMNTGELFF.

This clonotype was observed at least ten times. CDR3 protein: CATSSRNTEAFF. CDR3 DNA sequence: TGTGCCACCAGTTCACGGAACACTGAAGCTTTCTTT. This chain connects TRBV24-1 to TRBJ1-1; D ambiguous. Between the trimmed V and J ends, which lost 6 bases and 1 base, there was a span of 5 bases. From germline, CDR1 is KGHDR and CDR2 SFDVKD. This CDR3 spans 12 amino acids.

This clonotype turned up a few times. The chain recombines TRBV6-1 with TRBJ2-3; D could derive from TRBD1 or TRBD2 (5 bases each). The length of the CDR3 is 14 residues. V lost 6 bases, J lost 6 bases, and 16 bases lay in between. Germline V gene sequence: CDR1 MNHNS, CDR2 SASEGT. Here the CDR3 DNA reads TGTGCCAGCAGCCTTAGGGGAGTGGGGGATACGCAGTATTTT. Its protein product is CASSLRGVGDTQYF.

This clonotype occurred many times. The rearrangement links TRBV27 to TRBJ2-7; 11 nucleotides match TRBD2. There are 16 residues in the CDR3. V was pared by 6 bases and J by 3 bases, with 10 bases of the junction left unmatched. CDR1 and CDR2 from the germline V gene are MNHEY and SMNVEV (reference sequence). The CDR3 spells CASSQTGTSGLYEQYF. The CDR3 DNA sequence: TGTGCCAGCAGCCAGACCGGGACTAGCGGCCTCTACGAGCAGTACTTC.

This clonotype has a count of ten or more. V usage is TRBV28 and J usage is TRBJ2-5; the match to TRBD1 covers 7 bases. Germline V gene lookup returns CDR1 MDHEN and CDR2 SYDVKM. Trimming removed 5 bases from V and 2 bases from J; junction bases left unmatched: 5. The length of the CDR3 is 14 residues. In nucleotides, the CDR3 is TGTGCCAGCAGTACGACGACAGGGCAAGAGACCCAGTACTTC. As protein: CASSTTTGQETQYF.

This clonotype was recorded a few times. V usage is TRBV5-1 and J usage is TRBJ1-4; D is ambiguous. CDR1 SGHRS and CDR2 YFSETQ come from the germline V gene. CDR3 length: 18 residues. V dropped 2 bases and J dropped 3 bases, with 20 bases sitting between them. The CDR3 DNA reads TGCGCCAGCAGCTTACGCGGACTTCTGCCTGCGGCTAATGAAAAACTGTTTTTT. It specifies CASSLRGLLPAANEKLFF. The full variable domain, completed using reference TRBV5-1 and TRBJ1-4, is KAGVTQTPRYLIKTRGQQVTLSCSPISGHRSVSWYQQTPGQGLQFLFEYFSETQRNKGNFPGRFSGRQFSNSRSEMNVSTLELGDSALYLCASSLRGLLPAANEKLFFGSGTQLSVL.

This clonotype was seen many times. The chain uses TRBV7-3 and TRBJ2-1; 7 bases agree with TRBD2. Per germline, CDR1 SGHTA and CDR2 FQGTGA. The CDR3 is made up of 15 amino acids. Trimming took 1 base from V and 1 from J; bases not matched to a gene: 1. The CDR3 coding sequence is TGTGCCAGCAGCTTAAACGGGAGGTCCTACAATGAGCAGTTCTTC. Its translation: CASSLNGRSYNEQFF.

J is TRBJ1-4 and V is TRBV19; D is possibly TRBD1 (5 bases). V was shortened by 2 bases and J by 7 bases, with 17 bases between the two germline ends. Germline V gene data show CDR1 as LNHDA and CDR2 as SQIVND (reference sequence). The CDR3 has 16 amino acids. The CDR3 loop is CASSIIGAAGREKLFF. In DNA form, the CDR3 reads TGTGCCAGTAGTATAATTGGGGCAGCCGGACGTGAAAAACTGTTTTTT.

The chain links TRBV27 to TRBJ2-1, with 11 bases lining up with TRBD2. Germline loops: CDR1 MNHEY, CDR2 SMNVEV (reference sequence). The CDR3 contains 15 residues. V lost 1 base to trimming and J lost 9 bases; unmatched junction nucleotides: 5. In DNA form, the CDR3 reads TGTGCCAGCAGTTTATTAGCGGGAGGGCCGGGTGAGCAGTTCTTC. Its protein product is CASSLLAGGPGEQFF.

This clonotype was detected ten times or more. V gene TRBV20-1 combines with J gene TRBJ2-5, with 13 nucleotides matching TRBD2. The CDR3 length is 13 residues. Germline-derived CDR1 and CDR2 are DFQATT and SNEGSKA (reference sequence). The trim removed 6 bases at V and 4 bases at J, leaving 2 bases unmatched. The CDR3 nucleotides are TGCAGTGCCCGACTAGCGGGAGGAGAGACCCAGTACTTC. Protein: CSARLAGGETQYF.

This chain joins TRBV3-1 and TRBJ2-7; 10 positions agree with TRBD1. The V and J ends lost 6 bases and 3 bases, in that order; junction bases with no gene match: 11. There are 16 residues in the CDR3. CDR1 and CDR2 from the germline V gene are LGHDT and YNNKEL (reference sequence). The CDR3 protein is CASSRSDRGRDYEQYF. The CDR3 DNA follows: TGTGCCAGCAGTCGCTCAGACAGGGGGCGCGACTACGAGCAGTACTTC.

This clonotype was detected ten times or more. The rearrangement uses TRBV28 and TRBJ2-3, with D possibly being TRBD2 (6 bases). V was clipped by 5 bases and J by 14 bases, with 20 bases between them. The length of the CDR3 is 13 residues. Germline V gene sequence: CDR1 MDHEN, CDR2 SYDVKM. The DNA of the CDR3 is TGTGCCAGCAGTCCAAGGGCCGCTAGCGTGTGGTATTTT. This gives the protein CASSPRAASVWYF.

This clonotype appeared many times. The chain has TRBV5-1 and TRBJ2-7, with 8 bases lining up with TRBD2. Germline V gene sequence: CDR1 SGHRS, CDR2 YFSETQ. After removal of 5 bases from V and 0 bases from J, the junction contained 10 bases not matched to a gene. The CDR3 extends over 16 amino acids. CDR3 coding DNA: TGCGCCAGCAGGACCTCGGGAGGGGCCAGCTCCTACGAGCAGTACTTC. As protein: CASRTSGGASSYEQYF.

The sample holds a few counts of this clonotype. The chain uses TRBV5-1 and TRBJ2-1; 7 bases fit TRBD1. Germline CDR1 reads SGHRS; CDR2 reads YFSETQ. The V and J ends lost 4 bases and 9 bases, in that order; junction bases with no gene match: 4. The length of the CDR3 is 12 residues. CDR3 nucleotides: TGCGCCAGCAGCGTGCAGGGGGTTGAGCAGTTCTTC. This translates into CASSVQGVEQFF.

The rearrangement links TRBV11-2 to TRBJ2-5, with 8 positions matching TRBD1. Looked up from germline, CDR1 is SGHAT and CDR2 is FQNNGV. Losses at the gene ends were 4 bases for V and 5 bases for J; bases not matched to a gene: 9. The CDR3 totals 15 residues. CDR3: CASSSVAGGAETQYF. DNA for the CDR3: TGTGCCAGCAGCTCGGTGGCAGGGGGCGCGGAGACCCAGTACTTC.

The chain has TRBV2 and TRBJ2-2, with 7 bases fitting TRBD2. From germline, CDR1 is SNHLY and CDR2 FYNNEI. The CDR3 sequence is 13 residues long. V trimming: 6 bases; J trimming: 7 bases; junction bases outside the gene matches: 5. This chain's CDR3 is CASRWEGSGELFF. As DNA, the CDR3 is TGTGCCAGCAGGTGGGAGGGTAGCGGGGAGCTGTTTTTT.

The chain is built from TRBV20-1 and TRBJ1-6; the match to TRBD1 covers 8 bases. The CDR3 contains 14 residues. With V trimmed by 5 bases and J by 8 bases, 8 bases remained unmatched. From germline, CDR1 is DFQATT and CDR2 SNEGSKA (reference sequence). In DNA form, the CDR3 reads TGCAGTGCTGCCCGGGACAGGATATATTCACCCCTCCACTTT. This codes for CSAARDRIYSPLHF.

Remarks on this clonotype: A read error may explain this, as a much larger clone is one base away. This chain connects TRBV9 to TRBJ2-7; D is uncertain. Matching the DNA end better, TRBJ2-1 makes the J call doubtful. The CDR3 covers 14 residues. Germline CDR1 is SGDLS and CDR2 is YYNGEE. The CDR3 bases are TGTGCCAGCAGCGTGGGTGGCAGCTCCTACGAGCAGTTCTTC. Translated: CASSVGGSSYEQFF.

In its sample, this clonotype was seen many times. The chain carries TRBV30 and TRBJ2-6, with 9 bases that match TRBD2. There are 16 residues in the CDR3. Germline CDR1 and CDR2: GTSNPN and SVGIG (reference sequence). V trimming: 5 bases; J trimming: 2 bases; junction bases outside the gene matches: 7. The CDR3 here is CAWRGGRAAGANVLTF. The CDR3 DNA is TGTGCCTGGCGTGGCGGGAGGGCCGCTGGGGCCAACGTCCTGACTTTC.